This passage covers 11 T cell receptor beta chains from one sample sequenced in a study of memory B cells and T cells in multiple sclerosis. The data were produced by immunoSEQ multiplex PCR, yet TCRdb's version contains in-frame clones alone and is incomplete. This sample has 46,000 or so clones, with over 75% found just once. Separate sequencing covered autoproliferating (CFSE-dim) and non-proliferating (CFSE-high) T cells from stimulus-free culture. Cultures began with approximately 52 million CFSE-labeled PBMCs, unstimulated for 7 days, with replicate wells pooled. For these receptors, no antigen is known. Sample: PBMCs from blood kept in culture. The source of these receptors is a human donor with multiple sclerosis.

CDR3 coding DNA: TGTGCCAGCAGTCGACAGGGGGGAGCCGGGGAGCTGTTTTTT. Translating gives CASSRQGGAGELFF. V is TRBV2 and J is TRBJ2-2; 9 bases align to TRBD1. This CDR3 is built from 14 residues. The germline gives CDR1 SNHLY, CDR2 FYNNEI. Trimming cost V 5 bases and J 6 bases; bases outside gene matches: 4.

The rearrangement uses TRBV19 and TRBJ1-1; 9 bases match TRBD1. Germline loops: CDR1 LNHDA, CDR2 SQIVND (reference sequence). The CDR3 length is 13 residues. The V segment lost 7 bases and the J segment 4 bases; nucleotides outside the gene matches: 4. The CDR3: CASTQDRGTEAFF. For the CDR3, the DNA is TGTGCCAGTACTCAGGACAGGGGCACTGAAGCTTTCTTT.

The gene calls are TRBV25-1 and TRBJ2-5; D remains ambiguous. The germline V gene has CDR1 MGHDK and CDR2 SYGVNS. CDR3 length: 12 residues. V shed 7 bases and J shed 0 bases, with 6 bases lying between them. CDR3: CASNGNQETQYF. CDR3 bases: TGTGCCAGCAACGGCAACCAAGAGACCCAGTACTTC.

The gene calls are TRBV28 and TRBJ1-1; D gene ambiguous. In germline, CDR1 is MDHEN, CDR2 SYDVKM. This CDR3 spans 13 amino acids. V shed 11 bases and J shed 0 bases, with 13 bases lying between them. CDR3 in DNA: TGTGCCTCCCGCCCCTCTTTGAACACTGAAGCTTTCTTT. Protein sequence: CASRPSLNTEAFF.

J is TRBJ2-3 and V is TRBV7-9, with D possibly TRBD2 on 6 matching bases. The ends were cut back, 4 bases at V and 0 bases at J, with 14 bases in the middle. This CDR3 is built from 16 residues. Germline-derived CDR1 and CDR2 are SEHNR and FQNEAQ (reference sequence). The chain's CDR3 is CASSWGLTQSTDTQYF. The CDR3 coding sequence is TGTGCCAGCAGCTGGGGACTGACCCAAAGCACAGATACGCAGTATTTT. Together with reference TRBV7-9 and TRBJ2-3, the CDR3 gives the full variable domain: DTGVSQNPRHKITKRGQNVTFRCDPISEHNRLYWYRQTLGQGPEFLTYFQNEAQLEKSRLLSDRFSAERPKGSFSTLEIQRTEQGDSAMYLCASSWGLTQSTDTQYFGPGTRLTVL.

The sample holds one count of this clone. The CDR3 is CASSSTGTGNTIYF. CDR3 DNA sequence: TGTGCCAGCAGCTCGACAGGTACTGGAAACACCATATATTTT. V usage is TRBV5-5 and J usage is TRBJ1-3; TRBD1 is a possible D gene (6 bases). The CDR3 loop spans 14 amino acids. The V and J ends lost 3 bases and 2 bases respectively, with 9 bases between them. From germline, CDR1 is SGHKS and CDR2 YYEKEE (reference sequence).

J is TRBJ2-7 and V is TRBV4-1; TRBD2 might be the D (5 bases). V was pared by 0 bases and J by 3 bases, with 12 bases between. CDR1 MGHRA and CDR2 YSYEKL come from the germline V gene. The CDR3 extends over 15 amino acids. In DNA form, the CDR3 reads TGCGCCAGCAGCCAAGAACCCGGGGTAGTCTACGAGCAGTACTTC. This sequence encodes CASSQEPGVVYEQYF.

This chain joins TRBV30 and TRBJ2-1, with D perhaps matching TRBD2 (5 bases). The CDR3 contains 13 residues. Looked up from germline, CDR1 is GTSNPN and CDR2 is SVGIG (reference sequence). V lost 0 bases and J 8 bases, leaving 11 bases between the germline ends. CDR3 DNA sequence: TGTGCCTGGAGTGTACTAGTGAGCGATGAGCAGTTCTTC. Translation: CAWSVLVSDEQFF.

The chain joins TRBV7-6 to TRBJ2-1; no firm D call. The V and J ends lost 5 bases and 8 bases respectively, with 7 bases between them. The CDR3 contains 11 residues. In germline, CDR1 is SGHVS, CDR2 FNYEAQ. CDR3 residues: CASSISYEQFF. The CDR3 nucleotides are TGTGCCAGCAGCATTAGTTATGAGCAGTTCTTC.

The count of this clone is one. The DNA for the CDR3 is TGCGCCAGCACAAGTCAGGACAATGAGCAGTTCTTC. It translates to CASTSQDNEQFF. The chain has TRBV5-1 and TRBJ2-1; D not certain. Germline-derived CDR1 and CDR2 are SGHRS and YFSETQ. The CDR3 contains 12 residues. V lost 6 bases, J lost 5 bases, and 9 bases lay in between.

This clone has only one observation. This chain connects TRBV19 to TRBJ1-2, with a weak D call TRBD1 (5 bases). The V and J ends lost 7 bases and 2 bases respectively, with 14 bases between them. The CDR3 totals 14 residues. Germline V gene data show CDR1 as LNHDA and CDR2 as SQIVND (reference sequence). The CDR3 loop is CASNFLGLNYGYTF. The DNA of the CDR3 is TGTGCCAGTAATTTCCTGGGACTAAACTATGGCTACACCTTC.